A selection of T cell receptor beta chains follows, all from one sample in a study of blood T cells in healthy people across ages. Using its own MiXCR run on the 5' RACE reads, TCRdb lists one record per CDR3 protein. In the table there are fewer than 2,000,000 distinct CDR3 sequences, 30% to 40% of which are singletons. The sequenced sample consisted of blood. The origin of the receptors is a human donor in good health. CDR3s include the opening cysteine and the closing phenylalanine or tryptophan. A D gene is named only where the DNA matches it firmly. Rows may omit the clone size; those that give it use once, few, many or a size class.

J	V	D	size	DNA	CDR3
TRBJ2-1	TRBV7-2	TRBD2	once	TGTGCCAGCAGCTTAGGGAGCGCTAGCGGGGAAGGTGCGCAGTTCTTC	CASSLGSASGEGAQFF
TRBJ1-1	TRBV29-1	TRBD1	.	TGCAGCGTTGTCTACAGGGGGACGGACACTGAAGCTTTCTTT	CSVVYRGTDTEAFF
TRBJ2-5	TRBV7-2	.	few	TGTGCCAGCAGCTTAGTGGTGGGGGGCCCAGAGACCCAGTACTTC	CASSLVVGGPETQYF
TRBJ2-7	TRBV7-9	TRBD2	.	TGTGCCAGCAGCTCCTTTAGCGGGGGGCCCTACGAGCAGTACTTC	CASSSFSGGPYEQYF
TRBJ2-7	TRBV20-1	TRBD2	.	TGCAGTGCTAGAGATAGGACTAGCGGGGGAAATGACGAGCAGTACTTC	CSARDRTSGGNDEQYF
TRBJ2-1	TRBV11-1	.	many	TGTGCCAGCAGCTTGCGCGGGGCATCCTACAATGAGCAGTTCTTC	CASSLRGASYNEQFF
TRBJ2-5	TRBV27	.	.	TGTGCCAGCAGCTGGCAACCCCATAGTGAGCAGTACTTC	CASSWQPHSEQYF
TRBJ1-6	TRBV4-3	.	few	TGCGCCAGCAGCCAAGAAGCCGCTGGGGGCGACTATAATTCACCCCTCCACTTT	CASSQEAAGGDYNSPLHF
TRBJ1-1	TRBV7-9	.	few	TGTGCCAGCAGCTTTTTCTTGAACACTGAAGCTTTCTTT	CASSFFLNTEAFF
TRBJ1-1	TRBV6-2/TRBV6-3	TRBD1	.	TGTGCCAGCAGTTCCCCAAGGACAGGGGGTGGGTGGAGCACTGAAGCTTTCTTT	CASSSPRTGGGWSTEAFF
TRBJ2-2	TRBV10-3	TRBD1	few	TGTGCCATCAGAGAACAGGGGGCGGACACCGGGGAGCTGTTTTTT	CAIREQGADTGELFF
TRBJ2-7	TRBV6-2/TRBV6-3	.	few	TGTGCCAGCAGAGCGACAGGAGGCTACGAGCAGTACTTC	CASRATGGYEQYF
TRBJ2-7	TRBV20-1	.	.	TGCAGTGCTAGCGGCGAGGTGAAGGCCTACGAGCAGTACTTC	CSASGEVKAYEQYF
TRBJ2-6	TRBV20-1	.	many	TGCAGTGTTCCTCTAGAAGCTGGGGCCAACGTCCTGACTTTC	CSVPLEAGANVLTF
TRBJ2-3	TRBV5-1	.	.	TGCGCCAGCAGCTTGCATACAAGTTCCATGGATACGCAGTATTTT	CASSLHTSSMDTQYF
TRBJ2-5	TRBV7-9	.	.	TGTGCCAGCTTACCCCTTGGGGAGACCCAGTACTTC	CASLPLGETQYF
TRBJ2-1	TRBV7-9	.	few	TGTGCCAGCAGCCCCCCCTTGGGGAAAGCGTTCTTC	CASSPPLGKAFF
TRBJ2-1	TRBV12-3/TRBV12-4	TRBD2	few	TGTGCCAGCGGTCGACTAGCGGGGGATGAGCAGTTCTTC	CASGRLAGDEQFF
TRBJ2-6	TRBV6-9	.	.	TGTGCCAGCAGCCTCGCCGGCAGGGCGCCTACTGGGGCCAACGTCCTGACTTTC	CASSLAGRAPTGANVLTF
TRBJ1-5	TRBV5-5	.	.	TGTGCCAGCAGCCACCCGGGGGGGTCGGGTCAGCCCCAGCATTTT	CASSHPGGSGQPQHF
TRBJ2-1	TRBV6-1	TRBD2	few	TGTGCCAGCAGTGAACTTAGCGGGGGGCGCAATGAGCAGTTCTTC	CASSELSGGRNEQFF
TRBJ1-6	TRBV20-1	TRBD1	.	TGCAGTGCTAGACAAACCTGGGACAGCAATTCACCCCTCCACTTT	CSARQTWDSNSPLHF
TRBJ2-7	TRBV20-1	TRBD1	.	TGCAGTGCCTTTAGGACAGGGCGGGACGAGCAGTACTTC	CSAFRTGRDEQYF
TRBJ1-2	TRBV27	.	.	TGTGCCAGCAGTTTATTTGGAAGGATGGGGGACCTTAATTATGGCTACACCTTC	CASSLFGRMGDLNYGYTF
TRBJ2-3	TRBV3-1	TRBD1	.	TGTGCCAGCACCCGGACAGGGTGGGTGGCAGATACGCAGTATTTT	CASTRTGWVADTQYF
TRBJ2-3	TRBV20-1	TRBD1	.	TGCAGTGCTAGACTGCAGGGGGGCACAGATACGCAGTATTTT	CSARLQGGTDTQYF
TRBJ1-1	TRBV5-1	TRBD1	few	TGCGCCAGCAGCCCGGGGACAGGGGGAACGAACACTGAAGCTTTCTTT	CASSPGTGGTNTEAFF
TRBJ2-3	TRBV4-1	.	few	TGCGCCAGCAGCCAAGTAGGTCTTGGGGGGGGCAGGGATACGCAGTATTTT	CASSQVGLGGGRDTQYF
TRBJ2-7	TRBV6-2/TRBV6-3	.	.	TGTGCCAGCAGTTTGCTTCAACTCAACGAGCAGTACTTC	CASSLLQLNEQYF
TRBJ2-5	TRBV3-1	.	once	TGTGCCAGCAGCCAAGAGGGGACGGCCGTCCAAGAGACCCAGTACTTC	CASSQEGTAVQETQYF
TRBJ2-7	TRBV6-5	.	few	TGTGCCAGCAGTTACTCCGTTACCACCTACGAGCAGTACTTC	CASSYSVTTYEQYF
TRBJ2-7	TRBV7-8	.	once	TGTGCCAGCAGCCCCCGAGGATGGGTTTCCTACGAGCAGTACTTC	CASSPRGWVSYEQYF
TRBJ1-2	TRBV14	.	.	TGTGCCAGCAGCCAAGAAGATAGGGGTACCCTCTATGGCTGCACCTTC	CASSQEDRGTLYGCTF
TRBJ1-2	TRBV6-2/TRBV6-3	.	few	TGTGCCAGCAGTTACTTGCAGGTCGGAAATGGCTACACCTTC	CASSYLQVGNGYTF
TRBJ2-4	TRBV9	.	.	TGTGCCAGCAGCGCAGCCCTCGACCCGACGAACATTCAGTACTTC	CASSAALDPTNIQYF
TRBJ1-2	TRBV7-2	.	many	TGTGCCAGCAGTTTACGGGGGGCTAACTATGGCTACACCTTC	CASSLRGANYGYTF
TRBJ2-7	TRBV2	.	few	TGTGCCAGCAGTGACACGAAAATCCCCACTAAAAGGAGTAAGCAGTACTTC	CASSDTKIPTKRSKQYF
TRBJ1-1	TRBV10-3	TRBD1	few	TGTGCCACCCGGACGAAAGACAGGGAGAGCACTGAAGCTTTCTTT	CATRTKDRESTEAFF
TRBJ1-6	TRBV7-2	TRBD1	.	TGTGCCAGCAGCTTAACAGGGGGGAGTAGTAGTTCACCCCTCCACTTT	CASSLTGGSSSSPLHF
TRBJ1-4	TRBV20-1	.	.	TGCAGTGCCCTCTTTGGGGCAGGGGAAGAAAAACTGTTTTTT	CSALFGAGEEKLFF
TRBJ1-1	TRBV29-1	.	.	TGCAGCTCCACGGAGACTGAAGCTTTCTTT	CSSTETEAFF
TRBJ2-1	TRBV2	TRBD2	few	TGTGCCAGCAGATGGACTAGCCTTCTCCATGAGCAGTTCTTC	CASRWTSLLHEQFF
TRBJ2-7	TRBV6-1	.	few	TGTGCCGGCAGTCGACGCCAGGGTCAGGGCCGCACGACTTACGAGCAGTACTTC	CAGSRRQGQGRTTYEQYF
TRBJ1-1	TRBV6-1	.	.	TGTGCCAGCAATCGCAGGAACACTGAAGCTTTCTTT	CASNRRNTEAFF
TRBJ2-6	TRBV7-8	.	.	TGTGCCAGCAGCTTGACAGGACGGTTATCTGGGGCCAACGTCCTGACTTTC	CASSLTGRLSGANVLTF
TRBJ1-1	TRBV7-8	.	.	TGTGCCAGCAGTCGCAGGGCTGGACACACTGAAGCTTTCTTT	CASSRRAGHTEAFF
TRBJ1-1	TRBV4-1	.	.	TGCGCCAGCAGCCAAGACGGGTTGCTCACTGAAGCTTTCTTT	CASSQDGLLTEAFF
TRBJ2-5	TRBV29-1	.	many	TGCAGCGTCGAGATTGGGGGGCAGTACTTC	CSVEIGGQYF
TRBJ2-3	TRBV28	.	.	TGTGCCAGCAGTTTAGGGGGGCCCTCCGCTCAGTATTTT	CASSLGGPSAQYF
TRBJ2-1	TRBV10-2	TRBD2	.	TGCGCCAGCAGTAGAGGGCGGGGGACGAACAATGAGCAGTTCTTC	CASSRGRGTNNEQFF
TRBJ1-2	TRBV6-1	.	.	TGTGCCAGCCGGGACCGGCAGGGGATCTATGGCTACACCTTC	CASRDRQGIYGYTF